This T cell receptor beta chain came from a study of blood T cell repertoires in COVID-19. CDR3 length equals 14 residues. Trimming removed 0 bases from V and 6 bases from J, with 6 bases in between. Germline V gives CDR1 LNHNV, CDR2 YYDKDF (reference sequence). In the authors' methods: The assay estimated nucleated cells by amplifying reference gene primers. This table comes from immunoSEQ multiplex PCR, and its TCRdb copy is limited to in-frame clones, with some not included. V, J and clone size are those of that table, while D and trimming were read from the DNA. In the table there are 200,000 to 300,000 clones, 75% to 90% of which are singletons.

This clonotype was sampled from a man in his forties or fifties who had been exposed to COVID-19. V gene TRBV15 combines with J gene TRBJ1-6; D is undetermined. The specimen was PBMCs or T cells enriched from blood (not recorded which). The DNA for the CDR3 is TGTGCCACCAGCAGAGAGGTGGCTAATTCACCCCTCCACTTT. This translates into CATSREVANSPLHF.